This T cell receptor beta chain was recorded in a study of T-cell reconstitution after alpha-beta-depleted transplantation in children. There are a few counts of this clonotype. A TCRbeta library incorporating unique molecular identifiers was prepared. TCRdb reanalysed the PCR reads using MiXCR and keeps one entry per CDR3 protein. Of around 500,000 distinct CDR3 sequences listed, 9.5% to 15% were seen once; the top ten hold 5% to 6%. This CDR3 is built from 15 residues. Germline V gene lookup returns CDR1 KGHDR and CDR2 SFDVKD. V was pared by 1 base and J by 5 bases, with 5 bases of the junction left unmatched.

The rearrangement uses TRBV24-1 and TRBJ1-1; TRBD1 aligns across 8 bases. Material: PBMCs from the stem cell graft donor, obtained from the stem cell graft. The source is a human donor who donated a stem cell graft to a child with combined immunodeficiency. The DNA of the CDR3 is TGTGCCACCAGTGATTTAGGCAGGGGGCAAACTGAAGCTTTCTTT. Translating gives CATSDLGRGQTEAFF.